The 14 T cell receptor beta chains in this list originate from one sample, sequenced in a study of T cells after posttransplantation cyclophosphamide. Assay used: immunoSEQ multiplex PCR; TCRdb lists only in-frame clones, some missing. The table has about 28,000 clones, roughly 88% seen once. Sequences were obtained from PBMCs. These receptors were collected from a man in his fifties or sixties.

The chain carries TRBV5-1 and TRBJ1-1, with no clear D. The V gene's germline CDR1 is SGHRS and CDR2 YFSETQ. V lost 5 bases and J lost 0, with 11 bases in between. The CDR3 runs to 14 residues. In DNA, the CDR3 is TGCGCCAGCAGTGTACAGCCTATGAACACTGAAGCTTTCTTT. Translating it yields CASSVQPMNTEAFF.

This clone has just one count. The chain uses TRBV6-5 and TRBJ2-5; a weak D match, TRBD2 (6 bases). The V end lost 10 bases, the J end lost 4 bases, and 16 bases lay between the germline ends. Per germline, CDR1 MNHEY and CDR2 SVGAGI. This CDR3 has 13 residues. This chain's CDR3 is CATGDLRAETQYF. The CDR3 DNA follows: TGTGCCACGGGGGACCTGAGGGCAGAGACCCAGTACTTC.

This clone was seen a single time. The gene calls are TRBV28 and TRBJ1-2; 8 bases line up with TRBD1. The CDR3 extends over 14 amino acids. Germline CDR1 MDHEN, CDR2 SYDVKM. J lost 10 bases, V lost 4 bases, and 11 bases had no gene match. Here the CDR3 DNA reads TGTGCCAGCAGTTCCCCCGGGACAGGTGTTGACTACACCTTC. Its protein is CASSSPGTGVDYTF.

The V call is TRBV18, the J call TRBJ2-7; the D is unclear. Germline CDR1 KGHSH, CDR2 LQKENI. This CDR3 has 12 amino acids. The V gene lost 3 bases and the J gene lost 6 bases, with 9 bases spanning the gap. The CDR3 DNA sequence: TGTGCCAGCTCACCGGAGTACGGCGAGCAGTACTTC. Translating gives CASSPEYGEQYF.

The V and J genes are TRBV4-3 and TRBJ1-2; 7 positions agree with TRBD1. Germline V gene lookup returns CDR1 LGHNA and CDR2 YSLEER. The V gene end was trimmed by 4 bases and the J gene end by 7 bases; junction bases not matched to a gene: 9. This CDR3 region has 14 residues. DNA for the CDR3: TGCGCCAGCAGCCCGAGTAAGGGGGCGGGTGGCTACACCTTC. Translated: CASSPSKGAGGYTF.

The chain employs TRBV30 and TRBJ1-1; no reliable D call. The CDR3 loop spans 15 amino acids. Germline V gene data show CDR1 as GTSNPN and CDR2 as SVGIG (reference sequence). V lost 3 bases and J 1 base, leaving 15 bases between the germline ends. CDR3 region: CAWRAAASPNTEAFF. The DNA for the CDR3 is TGTGCCTGGAGGGCGGCAGCCTCCCCGAACACTGAAGCTTTCTTT.

The genes are TRBV10-3 and TRBJ2-7; 7 bases line up with TRBD1. CDR3 length equals 15 residues. The germline CDR1 and CDR2 sequences are ENHRY and SYGVKD. V dropped 0 bases and J dropped 0; count of bases not matched to a gene: 2. The CDR3 protein is CAISESDRFSYEQYF. CDR3 nucleotide sequence: TGTGCCATCAGTGAGTCGGACAGGTTCTCCTACGAGCAGTACTTC.

This clone was counted between two and nine times. The chain carries TRBV6-5 and TRBJ1-3, with D unresolved. Trimming shortened V by 6 bases and J by 4 bases, and 13 bases separated the two germline ends. The CDR3 has 14 residues. Germline CDR1 MNHEY, CDR2 SVGAGI. CDR3 nucleotides: TGTGCCAGCAGCCAGAGGGTATTAGGAAACACCATATATTTT. This gives the protein CASSQRVLGNTIYF.

V and J are TRBV9 and TRBJ2-5; TRBD1 matches at 9 bases. This CDR3 comprises 14 residues. Trimming removed 4 bases from V and 5 bases from J; junction bases left unmatched: 6. Germline loops: CDR1 SGDLS, CDR2 YYNGEE. The CDR3 DNA sequence: TGTGCCAGCAGCCCTTCTGGACAGGGGGAGACCCAGTACTTC. It encodes CASSPSGQGETQYF. The variable domain in full, completed from reference TRBV9 and TRBJ2-5, reads DSGVTQTPKHLITATGQRVTLRCSPRSGDLSVYWYQQSLDQGLQFLIQYYNGEERAKGNILERFSAQQFPDLHSELNLSSLELGDSALYFCASSPSGQGETQYFGPGTRLLVL.

The chain recombines TRBV7-2 with TRBJ2-7, with TRBD2 matching over 7 bases. The CDR3 is 11 amino acids. The germline gives CDR1 SGHTA, CDR2 FQGNSA. Losses at the gene ends were 10 bases for V and 1 base for J; bases not matched to a gene: 1. The CDR3 protein is CAIGGSYEQYF. Here the CDR3 DNA reads TGTGCCATCGGGGGGTCCTACGAGCAGTACTTC.

The chain joins TRBV2 to TRBJ1-6, with 9 positions matching TRBD1. CDR3 length: 15 residues. After removal of 4 bases from V and 6 bases from J, the junction contained 4 bases not matched to a gene. The germline gives CDR1 SNHLY, CDR2 FYNNEI. CDR3 amino acids: CASSGTGGSNSPLHF. As DNA, the CDR3 is TGTGCCAGCAGTGGAACAGGGGGCAGTAATTCACCCCTCCACTTT. Based on the CDR3 plus reference TRBV2 and TRBJ1-6, the full variable domain is EPEVTQTPSHQVTQMGQEVILRCVPISNHLYFYWYRQILGQKVEFLVSFYNNEISEKSEIFDDQFSVERPDGSNFTLKIRSTKLEDSAMYFCASSGTGGSNSPLHFGNGTRLTVT.

In its sample, this clone was seen once. The chain combines TRBV9 with TRBJ1-2, with D tentatively TRBD1 (5 bases). CDR3 length: 12 residues. CDR1 SGDLS and CDR2 YYNGEE come from the germline V gene. V lost 0 bases to trimming and J lost 8 bases, with 8 bases between them. The CDR3 sequence: CASSVAGFGYTF. DNA for the CDR3: TGTGCCAGCAGCGTAGCAGGGTTCGGCTACACCTTC.

The rearrangement links TRBV2 to TRBJ1-1; D is unresolved. This CDR3 is built from 12 residues. Trimming took off 3 bases at V and 10 bases at J, with 12 bases between the two ends. Germline loops: CDR1 SNHLY, CDR2 FYNNEI. CDR3 coding DNA: TGTGCCAGCAGTGAGAGGGAAAACACAGCTTTCTTT. Amino acid sequence: CASSERENTAFF.

V is TRBV28 and J is TRBJ1-4; a weak D match, TRBD1 (5 bases). The length of the CDR3 is 14 residues. The V end was cut by 10 bases, the J end by 4 bases, with 16 bases between. Germline V gives CDR1 MDHEN, CDR2 SYDVKM. In DNA, the CDR3 is TGTGCCACCTCAGGTCGGGGGGATAATGAAAAACTGTTTTTT. This sequence encodes CATSGRGDNEKLFF. The full variable domain, its missing parts supplied by reference TRBV28 and TRBJ1-4, is DVKVTQSSRYLVKRTGEKVFLECVQDMDHENMFWYRQDPGLGLRLIYFSYDVKMKEKGDIPEGYSVSREKKERFSLILESASTNQTSMYLCATSGRGDNEKLFFGSGTQLSVL.